This paragraph reports one T cell receptor beta chain. The antigen is not known. The record originates from a study of cytomegalovirus exposure and HLA in healthy donors. Study overall: Of several hundred genotyped donors, about 81% grouped in the Caucasian-associated ancestry cluster. The study's findings and limits: Sequencing depth across donors, presence/absence analyses assumed, was roughly uniform.

This PCR relied on a set of 60 Vbeta primers and 13 Jbeta primers. Sequencing used immunoSEQ multiplex PCR; TCRdb keeps in-frame clones, though not all of them. Counted here are around 170,000 clones, around 80% occurring once; the ten biggest clones make up 1%. V shed 0 bases, J shed 7 bases, and the junction held 8 bases outside the gene matches. Looked up from germline, CDR1 is KGHSH and CDR2 is LQKENI. The CDR3 spans 16 residues. The receptor was isolated from a woman aged 45-60 years in good health and CMV-seropositive. The sequenced sample was PBMCs. V and J are TRBV18 and TRBJ2-7; 11 nucleotides line up with TRBD2. The CDR3 DNA sequence: TGTGCCAGCTCACCACCATCGAGTCTAGCGGGAGGAGAGCAGTACTTC. Translating gives CASSPPSSLAGGEQYF.